A single sample gave rise to the 18 T cell receptor beta chains below, sequenced in a study of T cells in Graves' hyperthyroidism and ophthalmopathy. Amplification of TCR beta CDR3 regions was performed using RNA transcripts as template. First-round RT-PCR targeting the TCR CDR3 was performed with the HTBI primer set. TCRdb called the multiplex PCR reads again in MiXCR, with one record for every CDR3 protein. This table has hundreds of thousands of distinct CDR3 sequences, approximately 19% appearing once. Sequenced input: blood. Receptors were obtained from a woman between 50 and 59 years old with Graves' hyperthyroidism that later progressed to Graves' ophthalmopathy.

The chain combines TRBV27 with TRBJ2-7; 9 bases are shared with TRBD2. The CDR3 sequence is 16 residues long. Unmatched junction bases numbered 9, after V lost 4 bases and J lost 2 bases. Germline-derived CDR1 and CDR2 are MNHEY and SMNVEV (reference sequence). This CDR3 reads CASSSIQAGGTYEQYF. Written as DNA, the CDR3 is TGTGCCAGCAGTTCCATACAGGCGGGGGGGACCTACGAGCAGTACTTC.

The V gene is TRBV19, the J gene TRBJ1-5, with D possibly matching TRBD1 (6 bases). This CDR3 comprises 16 residues. Trimming took 7 bases from V and 6 from J, leaving 22 bases between them. Germline assignment: CDR1 LNHDA and CDR2 SQIVND (reference sequence). CDR3 DNA: TGTGCCAGTACTGAGGGTGGGCAGGGGCCGACTCAGCCCCAGCATTTT. Translated: CASTEGGQGPTQPQHF.

There are many counts of this clonotype. V gene TRBV11-1 combines with J gene TRBJ2-3; perhaps TRBD2 as D (6 bases). Trimming shortened V by 2 bases and J by 2 bases, and 11 bases separated the two germline ends. The CDR3 runs 15 residues. Germline CDR1 SGHAT, CDR2 FQDESV (reference sequence). The chain's CDR3 is CASSLPAGLTDTQYF. The CDR3 DNA sequence: TGTGCCAGCAGCTTACCTGCGGGGCTCACAGATACGCAGTATTTT. Full variable domain (outside the CDR3, taken from reference TRBV11-1 and TRBJ2-3): EAEVAQSPRYKITEKSQAVAFWCDPISGHATLYWYRQILGQGPELLVQFQDESVVDDSQLPKDRFSAERLKGVDSTLKIQPAELGDSAMYLCASSLPAGLTDTQYFGPGTRLTVL.

In this sample, this clonotype turned up a few times. This chain joins TRBV15 and TRBJ2-5; D not resolved. Germline-derived CDR1 and CDR2 are LNHNV and YYDKDF (reference sequence). The CDR3 loop spans 12 amino acids. V was trimmed by 5 bases and J by 5 bases, leaving 9 bases between them. The CDR3 spells CATSGLSETQYF. The CDR3, as DNA: TGTGCCACCAGCGGATTAAGTGAGACCCAGTACTTC.

The chain links TRBV7-8 to TRBJ1-2; D unresolved. Per germline, CDR1 SGHVS and CDR2 FQNEAQ. V lost 5 bases and J lost 4, with 14 bases in between. This CDR3 has 14 amino acids. The CDR3 DNA follows: TGTGCCAGCAGCGAGGGCCCTTCTGGCTATGGCTACACCTTC. Amino acid sequence: CASSEGPSGYGYTF.

This clonotype has only a few counts. The chain links TRBV5-4 to TRBJ1-1; possibly TRBD1 for D (5 bases). The CDR3 consists of 15 residues. Per germline, CDR1 SGHNT and CDR2 YYREEE (reference sequence). The V gene lost 4 bases and the J gene lost 6 bases, with 19 bases spanning the gap. Here the CDR3 DNA reads TGTGCCAGCAGCGTAGCTCCCGGGACCCCTTCTGAAGCTTTCTTT. Amino acids: CASSVAPGTPSEAFF.

The chain joins TRBV10-3 to TRBJ2-2; D is uncertain. This CDR3 comprises 11 residues. The germline CDR1 and CDR2 sequences are ENHRY and SYGVKD. V gave up 8 bases and J gave up 7 bases, with 8 bases separating them. The CDR3 protein is CAIVSGGELFF. The CDR3 DNA sequence: TGTGCCATCGTGAGTGGCGGGGAGCTGTTTTTT.

This clonotype occurred many times. The rearrangement uses TRBV27 and TRBJ2-7; TRBD1 matches at 9 bases. There are 16 residues in the CDR3. Losses at the gene ends were 4 bases for V and 2 bases for J; bases not matched to a gene: 9. In germline, CDR1 is MNHEY, CDR2 SMNVEV (reference sequence). The CDR3 here is CASSSHPGQGPYEQYF. CDR3 sequence (DNA): TGTGCCAGCAGTTCCCACCCGGGACAGGGTCCCTACGAGCAGTACTTC.

This clonotype was picked up many times. The chain has TRBV20-1 and TRBJ1-5; D call uncertain. Germline V gene lookup returns CDR1 DFQATT and CDR2 SNEGSKA (reference sequence). The CDR3 loop spans 14 amino acids. Trimming left V 5 bases short and J 7 bases short, with 18 bases between. The DNA of the CDR3 is TGCAGTGCTTTGCCTCGGGAGGGTTGGCAGCCCCAGCATTTT. As protein: CSALPREGWQPQHF.

The CDR3 reads CSARDSQAGYEQYF. The DNA for the CDR3 is TGCAGTGCTAGAGATTCTCAGGCGGGCTACGAGCAGTACTTC. V is TRBV20-1 and J is TRBJ2-7; possibly TRBD2 for D (5 bases). V was cut by 0 bases and J by 3 bases, with 12 bases left in between. The CDR3 loop spans 14 amino acids. Germline lookup yields CDR1 DFQATT and CDR2 SNEGSKA (reference sequence).

This clonotype was counted ten times or more. The V gene is TRBV18, the J gene TRBJ2-7; D not resolved. The CDR3 consists of 13 residues. Germline CDR1 is KGHSH and CDR2 is LQKENI. V was clipped by 6 bases and J by 0 bases, with 9 bases between them. CDR3 coding DNA: TGTGCCAGCTCTGGTCCGAACTCCTACGAGCAGTACTTC. Translating it yields CASSGPNSYEQYF.

This clonotype was detected many times. This sequence joins TRBV2 and TRBJ1-1; 8 bases fit TRBD1. Trimming removed 7 bases from V and 3 bases from J; junction bases left unmatched: 13. From germline, CDR1 is SNHLY and CDR2 FYNNEI. The CDR3 is made up of 16 amino acids. The CDR3 DNA reads TGTGCCAGCAACAATCGGCAGGGGGCAGGGGACACTGAAGCTTTCTTT. Translated: CASNNRQGAGDTEAFF.

This clonotype was seen ten or more times. The chain has TRBV5-5 and TRBJ2-7; possibly TRBD1 or TRBD2 for D (5 bases each). The germline V and J ends were trimmed by 1 base and 5 bases, with 13 bases remaining between them. Germline V gene sequence: CDR1 SGHKS, CDR2 YYEKEE (reference sequence). The length of the CDR3 is 14 residues. The DNA of the CDR3 is TGTGCCAGCAGCTTGCGGGGCGCCAGGAACGAGCAGTACTTC. Translation gives CASSLRGARNEQYF.

This clonotype was picked up a small number of times. This chain uses TRBV20-1 with TRBJ1-4; the D is unclear. Germline CDR1 is DFQATT and CDR2 is SNEGSKA (reference sequence). V lost 5 bases and J lost 5, with 9 bases in between. The CDR3 loop spans 12 amino acids. DNA of the CDR3: TGCAGTGCTCTGGGATTGAATGAAAAACTGTTTTTT. Translating it yields CSALGLNEKLFF.

V and J are TRBV5-1 and TRBJ1-1; D perhaps matches TRBD1 (6 bases). V was shortened by 3 bases and J by 6 bases, with 18 bases between the two germline ends. Germline assignment: CDR1 SGHRS and CDR2 YFSETQ. This CDR3 comprises 15 residues. The CDR3 is CASSWGGNRVSEAFF. CDR3 in DNA: TGCGCCAGCAGCTGGGGGGGGAACAGGGTATCTGAAGCTTTCTTT.

Comments on this clonotype: One end of the junction fails to match germline, which may point to a read error. The chain couples TRBV29-1 to TRBJ2-3; the D is unclear. CDR1 and CDR2 (germline): SQVTM, ANQGSEA. This CDR3 region has 12 residues. This CDR3 is CSAEENTDTQYF. The CDR3 bases are TGCAGCGCTGAAGAAAACACAGATACGCAGTATTTT.

This clonotype was detected many times. This chain joins TRBV18 and TRBJ1-1; TRBD1 matches at 8 bases. Germline values: CDR1 KGHSH, CDR2 LQKENI. The junction had 4 bases not matched to a gene; V was cut back by 3 bases and J by 4 bases. The CDR3 has 14 residues. DNA of the CDR3: TGTGCCAGCTCACCCGCAGGGGGCTCCACTGAAGCTTTCTTT. This translates into CASSPAGGSTEAFF.

This clonotype showed up just a few times. The chain couples TRBV7-2 to TRBJ2-1; TRBD2 matches 15 bases. Per the germline V gene, CDR1 is SGHTA and CDR2 is FQGNSA. The V segment lost 1 base and the J segment 7 bases; nucleotides outside the gene matches: 11. The CDR3 is 19 amino acids. The CDR3 region is CASSLGTSGGGILGNEQFF. In nucleotides, the CDR3 is TGTGCCAGCAGCTTAGGGACTAGCGGGGGGGGAATCTTGGGGAATGAGCAGTTCTTC. Filled out from reference TRBV7-2 and TRBJ2-1, the complete variable domain reads GAGVSQSPSNKVTEKGKDVELRCDPISGHTALYWYRQSLGQGLEFLIYFQGNSAPDKSGLPSDRFSAERTGGSVSTLTIQRTQQEDSAVYLCASSLGTSGGGILGNEQFFGPGTRLTVL.